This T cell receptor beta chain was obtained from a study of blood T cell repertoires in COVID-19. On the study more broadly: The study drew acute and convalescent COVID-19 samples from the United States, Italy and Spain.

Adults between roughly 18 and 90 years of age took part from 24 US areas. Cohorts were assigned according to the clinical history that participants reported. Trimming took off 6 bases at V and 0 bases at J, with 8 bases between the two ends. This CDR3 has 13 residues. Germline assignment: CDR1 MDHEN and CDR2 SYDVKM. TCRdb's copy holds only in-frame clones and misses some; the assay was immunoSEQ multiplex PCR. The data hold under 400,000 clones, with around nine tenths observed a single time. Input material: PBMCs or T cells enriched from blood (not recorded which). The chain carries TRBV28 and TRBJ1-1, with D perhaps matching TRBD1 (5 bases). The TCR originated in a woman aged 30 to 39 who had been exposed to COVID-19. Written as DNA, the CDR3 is TGTGCCAGCAGCGGACATTTGAACACTGAAGCTTTCTTT. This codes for CASSGHLNTEAFF.